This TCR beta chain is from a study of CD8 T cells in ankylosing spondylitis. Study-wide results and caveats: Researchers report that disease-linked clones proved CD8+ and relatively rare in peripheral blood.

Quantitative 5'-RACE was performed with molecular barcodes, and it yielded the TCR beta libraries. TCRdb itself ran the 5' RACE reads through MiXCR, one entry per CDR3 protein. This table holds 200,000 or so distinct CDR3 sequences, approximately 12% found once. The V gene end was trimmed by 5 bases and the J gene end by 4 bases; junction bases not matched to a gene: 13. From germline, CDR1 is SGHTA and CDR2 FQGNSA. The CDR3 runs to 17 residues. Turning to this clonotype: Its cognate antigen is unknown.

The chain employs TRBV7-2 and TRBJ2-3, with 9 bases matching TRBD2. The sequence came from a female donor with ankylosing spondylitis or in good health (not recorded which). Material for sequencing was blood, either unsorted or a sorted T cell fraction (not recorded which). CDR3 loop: CASSPTGAGGPADTQYF. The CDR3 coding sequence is TGTGCCAGCAGCCCGACCGGGGCGGGAGGGCCAGCAGATACGCAGTATTTT.